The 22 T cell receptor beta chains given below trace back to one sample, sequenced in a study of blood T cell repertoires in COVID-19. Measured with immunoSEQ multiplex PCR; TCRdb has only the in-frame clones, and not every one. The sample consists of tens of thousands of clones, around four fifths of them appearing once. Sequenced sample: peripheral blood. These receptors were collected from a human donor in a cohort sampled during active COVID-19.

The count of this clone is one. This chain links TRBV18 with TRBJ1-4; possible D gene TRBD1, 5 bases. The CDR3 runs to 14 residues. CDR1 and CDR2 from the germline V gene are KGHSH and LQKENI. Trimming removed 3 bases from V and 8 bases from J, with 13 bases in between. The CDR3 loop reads CASSPDSLSEKLFF. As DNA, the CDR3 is TGTGCCAGCTCACCCGACAGTTTAAGCGAAAAACTGTTTTTT.

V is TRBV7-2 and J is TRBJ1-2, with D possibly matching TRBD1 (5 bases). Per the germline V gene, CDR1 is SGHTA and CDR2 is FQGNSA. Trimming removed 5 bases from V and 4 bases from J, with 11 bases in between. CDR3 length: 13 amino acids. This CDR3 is CASSLYGGYGYTF. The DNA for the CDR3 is TGTGCCAGCAGCCTCTACGGGGGCTATGGCTACACCTTC.

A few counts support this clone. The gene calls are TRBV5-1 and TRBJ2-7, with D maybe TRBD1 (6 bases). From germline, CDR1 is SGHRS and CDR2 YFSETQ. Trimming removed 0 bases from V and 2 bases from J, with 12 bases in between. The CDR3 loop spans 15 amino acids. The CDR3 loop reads CASSLGTAEAYEQYF. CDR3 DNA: TGCGCCAGCAGCTTGGGGACAGCCGAAGCCTACGAGCAGTACTTC.

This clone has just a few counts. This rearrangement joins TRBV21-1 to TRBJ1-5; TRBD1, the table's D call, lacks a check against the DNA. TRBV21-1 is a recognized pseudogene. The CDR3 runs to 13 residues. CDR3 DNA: TGTGCCAGCAGCTGTACAGGGGGTCAGCCCCAGCATTTT. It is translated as CASSCTGGQPQHF.

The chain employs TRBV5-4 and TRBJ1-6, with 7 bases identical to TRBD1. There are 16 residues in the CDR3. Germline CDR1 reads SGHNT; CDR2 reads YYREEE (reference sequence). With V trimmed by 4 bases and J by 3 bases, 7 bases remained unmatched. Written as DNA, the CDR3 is TGTGCCAGCAGCGCAAACCCAGGGGGCTATAATTCACCCCTCCACTTT. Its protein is CASSANPGGYNSPLHF.

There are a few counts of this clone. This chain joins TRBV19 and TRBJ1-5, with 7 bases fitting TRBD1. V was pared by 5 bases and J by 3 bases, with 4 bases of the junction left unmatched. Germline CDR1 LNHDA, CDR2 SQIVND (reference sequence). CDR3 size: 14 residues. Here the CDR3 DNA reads TGTGCCAGTAGTTCGGGACAGCACAATCAGCCCCAGCATTTT. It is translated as CASSSGQHNQPQHF.

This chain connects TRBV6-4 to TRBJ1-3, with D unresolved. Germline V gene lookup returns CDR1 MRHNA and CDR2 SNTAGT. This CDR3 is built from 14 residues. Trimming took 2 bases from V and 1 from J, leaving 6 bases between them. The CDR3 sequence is CASSDPRSGNTIYF. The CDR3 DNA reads TGTGCCAGCAGTGACCCCCGTTCTGGAAACACCATATATTTT.

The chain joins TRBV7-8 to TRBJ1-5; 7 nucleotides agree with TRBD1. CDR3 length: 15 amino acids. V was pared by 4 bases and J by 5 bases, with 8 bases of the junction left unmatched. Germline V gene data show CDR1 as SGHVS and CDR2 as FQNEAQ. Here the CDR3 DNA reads TGTGCCAGCAGCTCCGGGGTAGGGGGCGATCAGCCCCAGCATTTT. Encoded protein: CASSSGVGGDQPQHF.

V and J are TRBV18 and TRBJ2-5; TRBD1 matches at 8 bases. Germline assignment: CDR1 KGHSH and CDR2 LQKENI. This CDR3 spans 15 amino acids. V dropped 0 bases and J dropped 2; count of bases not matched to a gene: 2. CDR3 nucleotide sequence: TGTGCCAGCTCACCACCACAGGGGGAACAAGAGACCCAGTACTTC. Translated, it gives CASSPPQGEQETQYF.

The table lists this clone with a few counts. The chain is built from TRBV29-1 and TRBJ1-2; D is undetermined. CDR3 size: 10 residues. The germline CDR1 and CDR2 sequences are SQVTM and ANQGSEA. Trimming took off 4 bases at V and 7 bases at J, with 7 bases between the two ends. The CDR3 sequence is CSVVSSGYTF. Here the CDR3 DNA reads TGCAGCGTTGTTTCCAGTGGCTACACCTTC.

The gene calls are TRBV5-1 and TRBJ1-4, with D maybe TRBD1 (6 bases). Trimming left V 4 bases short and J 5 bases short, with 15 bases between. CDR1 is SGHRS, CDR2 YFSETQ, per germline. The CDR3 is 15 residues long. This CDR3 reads CASSPSGQRNEKLFF. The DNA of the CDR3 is TGCGCCAGCAGCCCATCCGGACAGCGGAATGAAAAACTGTTTTTT.

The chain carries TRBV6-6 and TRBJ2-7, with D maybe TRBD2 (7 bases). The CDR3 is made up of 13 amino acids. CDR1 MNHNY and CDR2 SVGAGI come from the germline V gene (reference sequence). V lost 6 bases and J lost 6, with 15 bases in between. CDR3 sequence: CASRPRGAGEQYF. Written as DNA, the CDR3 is TGTGCCAGCAGACCCCGGGGGGCGGGCGAGCAGTACTTC.

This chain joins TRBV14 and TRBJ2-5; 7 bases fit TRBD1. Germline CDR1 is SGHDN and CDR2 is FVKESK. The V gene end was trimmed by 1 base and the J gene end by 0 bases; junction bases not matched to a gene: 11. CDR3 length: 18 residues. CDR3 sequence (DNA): TGTGCCAGCAGCCAAGGGGGGCCAGGGGGAGAGTACCAAGAGACCCAGTACTTC. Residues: CASSQGGPGGEYQETQYF. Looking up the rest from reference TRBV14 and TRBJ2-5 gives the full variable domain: EAGVTQFPSHSVIEKGQTVTLRCDPISGHDNLYWYRRVMGKEIKFLLHFVKESKQDESGMPNNRFLAERTGGTYSTLKVQPAELEDSGVYFCASSQGGPGGEYQETQYFGPGTRLLVL.

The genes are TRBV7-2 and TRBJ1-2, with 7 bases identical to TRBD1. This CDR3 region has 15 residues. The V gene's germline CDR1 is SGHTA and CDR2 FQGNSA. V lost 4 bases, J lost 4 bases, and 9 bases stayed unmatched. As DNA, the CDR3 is TGTGCCAGCAGCTCACGACAGGGTACCATCTATGGCTACACCTTC. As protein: CASSSRQGTIYGYTF.

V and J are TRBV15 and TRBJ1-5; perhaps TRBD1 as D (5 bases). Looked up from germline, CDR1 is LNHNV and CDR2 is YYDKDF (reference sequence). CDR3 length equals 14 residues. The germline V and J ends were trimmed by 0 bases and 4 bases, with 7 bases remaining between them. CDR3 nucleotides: TGTGCCACCAGCAGAGAGGGGCGGAATCAGCCCCAGCATTTT. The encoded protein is CATSREGRNQPQHF.

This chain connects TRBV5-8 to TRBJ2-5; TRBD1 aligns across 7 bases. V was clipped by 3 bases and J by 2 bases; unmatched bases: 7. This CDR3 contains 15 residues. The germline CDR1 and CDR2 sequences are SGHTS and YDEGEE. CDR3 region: CASSSMGQKQETQYF. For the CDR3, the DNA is TGTGCCAGCAGCTCGATGGGACAGAAGCAAGAGACCCAGTACTTC.

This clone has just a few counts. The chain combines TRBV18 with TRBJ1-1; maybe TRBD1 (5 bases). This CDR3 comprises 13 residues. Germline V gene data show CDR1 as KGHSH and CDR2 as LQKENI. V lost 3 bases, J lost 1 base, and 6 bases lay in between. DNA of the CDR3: TGTGCCAGCTCACCCCAGGGGAACACTGAAGCTTTCTTT. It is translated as CASSPQGNTEAFF.

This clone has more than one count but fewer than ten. The CDR3 DNA follows: TGTGCCAGTAGTAAACAGACAGGGGGCTCCTACGAGCAGTACTTC. Its translation: CASSKQTGGSYEQYF. The chain is built from TRBV19 and TRBJ2-7; the match to TRBD1 covers 9 bases. This CDR3 region has 15 residues. The V and J ends lost 4 bases and 0 bases, in that order; junction bases with no gene match: 4. Per germline, CDR1 LNHDA and CDR2 SQIVND (reference sequence).

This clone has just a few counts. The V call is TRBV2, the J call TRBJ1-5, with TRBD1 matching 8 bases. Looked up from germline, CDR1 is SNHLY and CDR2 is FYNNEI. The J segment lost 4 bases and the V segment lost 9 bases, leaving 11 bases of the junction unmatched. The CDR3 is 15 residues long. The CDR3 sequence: CASGGTGGQNQPQHF. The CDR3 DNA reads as TGTGCCAGTGGGGGGACAGGCGGACAAAATCAGCCCCAGCATTTT.

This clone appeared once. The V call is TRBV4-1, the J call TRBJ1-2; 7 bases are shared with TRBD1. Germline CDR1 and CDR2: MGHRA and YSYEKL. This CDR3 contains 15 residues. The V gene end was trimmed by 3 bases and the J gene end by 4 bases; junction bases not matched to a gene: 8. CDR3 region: CASSQAGTAFYGYTF. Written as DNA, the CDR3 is TGCGCCAGCAGCCAGGCCGGGACAGCCTTCTATGGCTACACCTTC.

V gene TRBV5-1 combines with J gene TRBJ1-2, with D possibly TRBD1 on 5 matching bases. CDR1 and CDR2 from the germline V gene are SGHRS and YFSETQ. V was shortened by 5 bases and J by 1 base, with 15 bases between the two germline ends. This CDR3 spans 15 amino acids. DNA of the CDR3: TGCGCCAGCAGGTCCGCTGTCGGGGGTAACTATGGCTACACCTTC. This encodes CASRSAVGGNYGYTF.

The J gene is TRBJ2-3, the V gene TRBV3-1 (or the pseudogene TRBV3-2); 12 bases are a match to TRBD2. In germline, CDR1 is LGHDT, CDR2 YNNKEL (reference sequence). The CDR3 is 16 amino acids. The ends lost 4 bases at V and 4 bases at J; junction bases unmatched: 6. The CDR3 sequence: CASSLKTSGGSDTQYF. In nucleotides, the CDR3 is TGTGCCAGCAGCCTTAAAACTAGCGGGGGGTCAGATACGCAGTATTTT.